This T cell receptor beta chain came from a study of cytomegalovirus exposure and HLA in healthy donors. Study information: Out of 150 million to 200 million T cells, an earlier analysis found roughly 110 million unique TCR beta sequences in total.

PCR amplification relied on 60 Vbeta primers (plus 13 Jbeta primers). TCRdb's copy holds only in-frame clones and misses some; the assay was immunoSEQ multiplex PCR. The sample has about 74,000 clones. Study results and caveats: The study flagged 150 to 200 TCR beta chains as cytomegalovirus-associated.

In regard to this clone: Its antigen is unknown.

The specimen sequenced was PBMCs. The source is a female donor in good health and CMV-seropositive.

The CDR3 sequence is CASISRRGRIEAFF. CDR3 in DNA: TGTGCCAGCATCTCACGGCGGGGGCGTATTGAAGCTTTCTTT. V is TRBV27 and J is TRBJ1-1; the D gene is possibly TRBD1 (6 bases). With 7 bases removed from V and 7 bases from J, the gap between germline ends came to 19 bases. Germline assignment: CDR1 MNHEY and CDR2 SMNVEV (reference sequence). CDR3 length equals 14 residues.